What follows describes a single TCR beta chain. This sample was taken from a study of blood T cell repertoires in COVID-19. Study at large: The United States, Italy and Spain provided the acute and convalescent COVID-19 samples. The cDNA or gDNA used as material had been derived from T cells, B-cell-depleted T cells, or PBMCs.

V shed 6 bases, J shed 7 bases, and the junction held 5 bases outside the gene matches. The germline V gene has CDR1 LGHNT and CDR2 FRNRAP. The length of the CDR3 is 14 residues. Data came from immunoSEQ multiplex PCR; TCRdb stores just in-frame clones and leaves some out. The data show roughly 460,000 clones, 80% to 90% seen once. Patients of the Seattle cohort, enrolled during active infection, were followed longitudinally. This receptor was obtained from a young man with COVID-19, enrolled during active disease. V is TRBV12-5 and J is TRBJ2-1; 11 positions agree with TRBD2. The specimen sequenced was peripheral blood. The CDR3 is CASGLSGRVNEQFF. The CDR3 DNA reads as TGTGCTAGTGGCCTTAGCGGGAGGGTGAATGAGCAGTTCTTC. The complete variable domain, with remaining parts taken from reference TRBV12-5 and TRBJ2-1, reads DARVTQTPRHKVTEMGQEVTMRCQPILGHNTVFWYRQTMMQGLELLAYFRNRAPLDDSGMPKDRFSAEMPDATLATLKIQPSEPRDSAVYFCASGLSGRVNEQFFGPGTRLTVL.